This T cell receptor beta chain is from a study of beta chain features in type 1 diabetes. This clone showed up just a few times. The antigen is unknown. The junction departs from germline at one end; a sequencing error may be responsible. Every isolated RNA sample was fully reverse transcribed, so sequencing captured expressed TCRB transcripts. Clones were sequenced by immunoSEQ multiplex PCR, and TCRdb holds only the in-frame ones, with some missing. The data contain 250,000 to 300,000 clones, 20% to 25% of them singletons. Study-wide results and limits: In every one of the four CD4+ subsets, TCRB CDR3s were moderately but significantly shorter in Type 1 diabetes patients. Researchers reported that naive, central memory and Treg TCRB repertoires appeared more similar in patients than in healthy donors. VDJ junctions in type 1 diabetes patients carried more deletions and fewer insertions.

The receptor was isolated from a woman in her thirties with type 1 diabetes. The source material was naive CD4+ T cells from blood.

CDR3 nucleotide sequence: TGTGCTAGCAGCTTAGATCCTGGCCACGAGCAGTACTTC. Protein sequence: CASSLDPGHEQYF. The chain employs TRBV7-7 and TRBJ2-7; D is undetermined. Germline CDR1 reads SSHAT; CDR2 reads FNYEAQ (reference sequence). CDR3 length: 13 residues.